This TCR beta chain was profiled in a study of blood T cell repertoires in COVID-19. On the study more broadly: Samples taken during acute and convalescent COVID-19 were collected in the United States, Italy and Spain. PBMCs, B-cell-depleted T cells, or T cells provided the cDNA or gDNA that made up the material.

V was clipped by 2 bases and J by 4 bases, with 11 bases between them. There are 15 residues in the CDR3. Per germline, CDR1 SGHTA and CDR2 FQGNSA. In the authors' workflow: The authors estimated nucleated cell counts from reference gene primer amplification. The protocol was immunoSEQ multiplex PCR, while the TCRdb copy is restricted to in-frame clones and leaves out a portion. V and J calls and clone size are as listed in that table; D and trimming were resolved from the DNA. The table has roughly 100,000 clones, over 80% seen once. This sequence originates from a man aged 45-60 years with active COVID-19. The chain is built from TRBV7-2 and TRBJ2-2; D uncertain. Sequenced material: peripheral blood. The CDR3 DNA reads TGTGCCAGCAGCTTACCAGGTCGTGGCACCGGGGAGCTGTTTTTT. Protein product: CASSLPGRGTGELFF.